The present T cell receptor beta chain was sequenced within a study of blood T cell repertoires in COVID-19. V dropped 5 bases and J dropped 5 bases, with 24 bases sitting between them. The CDR3 extends over 17 amino acids. Germline V gene sequence: CDR1 LGHDT, CDR2 YNNKEL (reference sequence). Assay: immunoSEQ multiplex PCR; the TCRdb copy retains only in-frame clones and omits some. Among 130,000 to 150,000 clones listed, about 90% were seen once. This clone was seen a single time. The TCR sequence derives from a man aged 80 or over with acute or convalescent COVID-19. The chain has TRBV3-1 (or the pseudogene TRBV3-2) and TRBJ2-5; D may be TRBD2 (6 bases). The sequencing input was peripheral blood. The CDR3 loop reads CASSFSVGGPFVETQYF. For the CDR3, the DNA is TGTGCCAGCAGCTTCAGTGTAGGAGGGCCGTTTGTCGAGACCCAGTACTTC.